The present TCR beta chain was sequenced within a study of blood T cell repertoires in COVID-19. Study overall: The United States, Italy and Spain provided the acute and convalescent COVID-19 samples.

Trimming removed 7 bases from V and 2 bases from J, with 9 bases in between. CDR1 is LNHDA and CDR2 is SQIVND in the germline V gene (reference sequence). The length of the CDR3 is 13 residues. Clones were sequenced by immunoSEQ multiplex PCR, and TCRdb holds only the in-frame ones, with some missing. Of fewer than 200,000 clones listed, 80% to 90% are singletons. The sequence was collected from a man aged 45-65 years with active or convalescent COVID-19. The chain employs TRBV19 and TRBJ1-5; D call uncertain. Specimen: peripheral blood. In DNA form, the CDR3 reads TGTGCCAGTACTGGGCTGGGCAATCAGCCCCAGCATTTT. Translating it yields CASTGLGNQPQHF.